This T cell receptor (beta chain) comes out of a study of blood T cells in healthy people across ages. A second PCR, run for roughly 7 to 11 cycles, used a sample-barcoded 5' primer plus a J-beta primer mix. Sequencing recovered at least 3 million CDR3-containing paired-end reads from each sample. TCRdb re-called the 5' RACE reads with MiXCR, one entry per CDR3 protein. The sample includes fewer than 1,000,000 distinct CDR3 sequences, under 55% of them seen just once. This clonotype was picked up a small number of times. Its specificity is not known. Germline V gene lookup returns CDR1 SGHDN and CDR2 FVKESK. The CDR3 runs to 15 residues. After removal of 5 bases from V and 1 base from J, the junction contained 5 bases not matched to a gene. Points from the study as a whole: Roughly linear declines in TCR beta diversity per million T cells occurred with age. As naive T cell percentage varied, TCR beta diversity correlated strongly with it. Both higher diversity and more naive CD4+ cells marked long-lived donors when set against aged donors.

V is TRBV14 and J is TRBJ2-7, with 10 nucleotides matching TRBD2. The sequence derives from a man between 60 and 75 years old in good health. Sequencing input: blood. The CDR3 region is CASSALAGPSYEQYF. The CDR3 nucleotides read TGTGCCAGCAGCGCACTAGCGGGGCCATCCTACGAGCAGTACTTC.